A selection of T cell receptor beta chains follows, all from one sample in a study of blood T cell repertoires in COVID-19. The protocol was immunoSEQ multiplex PCR, while the TCRdb copy is restricted to in-frame clones and leaves out a portion. The sample consists of 99,000 or so clones, roughly nine tenths of them appearing once. The sequenced sample was peripheral blood. Receptors originate from a human donor in a cohort sampled during active COVID-19. CDR3s include the opening cysteine and the closing phenylalanine or tryptophan. A D gene is named only where the DNA matches it firmly. Size is omitted from some rows. Given values are once, few, many or a class for expanded clones.

clone size: NA; D gene: TRBD1; V gene: TRBV5-6; J gene: TRBJ1-1; CDR3 DNA: TGTGCCAGCTTAAGGACAGGGGGGAACACTGAAGCTTTCTTT; CDR3 protein: CASLRTGGNTEAFF
clone size: NA; D gene: TRBD1; V gene: TRBV12-5; J gene: TRBJ1-6; CDR3 DNA: TGTGCTAGTGGTTTACAGGGGGATAATTCACCCCTCCACTTT; CDR3 protein: CASGLQGDNSPLHF
clone size: NA; D gene: NA; V gene: TRBV7-2; J gene: TRBJ1-4; CDR3 DNA: TGTGCCAGCAGCATCCCCCTCGACAAGCTGTTTTTT; CDR3 protein: CASSIPLDKLFF
clone size: NA; D gene: NA; V gene: TRBV6-2/TRBV6-3; J gene: TRBJ1-2; CDR3 DNA: TGTGCCAGCAGCTCCCCCCTAGGGAGGGACTATGGCTACACCTTC; CDR3 protein: CASSSPLGRDYGYTF
clone size: NA; D gene: NA; V gene: TRBV18; J gene: TRBJ1-5; CDR3 DNA: TGTGCCAGCTCACGCCGGAGGCGGGGGCGAGATGGTCAGCCCCAGCATTTT; CDR3 protein: CASSRRRRGRDGQPQHF
clone size: NA; D gene: NA; V gene: TRBV5-1; J gene: TRBJ2-3; CDR3 DNA: TGCGCCAGCAGCTTGGGTGGGGGACTCATCACAGATACGCAGTATTTT; CDR3 protein: CASSLGGGLITDTQYF
clone size: once; D gene: NA; V gene: TRBV5-1; J gene: TRBJ1-1; CDR3 DNA: TGCGCCAGCAGCTTGGGTCGGGACACTGAAGCTTTCTTT; CDR3 protein: CASSLGRDTEAFF
clone size: NA; D gene: TRBD2; V gene: TRBV7-2; J gene: TRBJ2-1; CDR3 DNA: TGTGCCAGCAGCCCTACCGGGACTAGTGCCTACAATGAGCAGTTCTTC; CDR3 protein: CASSPTGTSAYNEQFF
clone size: NA; D gene: NA; V gene: TRBV18; J gene: TRBJ1-1; CDR3 DNA: TGTGCCAGCTCACCAGTGGGGGGCACTGAAGCTTTCTTT; CDR3 protein: CASSPVGGTEAFF
clone size: few; D gene: NA; V gene: TRBV7-9; J gene: TRBJ2-7; CDR3 DNA: TGTGCCATGGAGACAGGAGCCGAGCAGTACTTC; CDR3 protein: CAMETGAEQYF
clone size: NA; D gene: NA; V gene: TRBV10-2; J gene: TRBJ2-7; CDR3 DNA: TGCGCCAGCAGTGGATGGGTAGGGAGGGAAGGGGGAATCTACGAGCAGTACTTC; CDR3 protein: CASSGWVGREGGIYEQYF
clone size: NA; D gene: TRBD2; V gene: TRBV6-1; J gene: TRBJ2-7; CDR3 DNA: TGTGCCAGCAGTGATAACGGACTAGCACCGTACTTC; CDR3 protein: CASSDNGLAPYF
clone size: NA; D gene: NA; V gene: TRBV9; J gene: TRBJ2-2; CDR3 DNA: TGTGCCAGCAGCGTAGAGTTCAGGAACACCGGGGAGCTGTTTTTT; CDR3 protein: CASSVEFRNTGELFF
clone size: once; D gene: TRBD1; V gene: TRBV6-4; J gene: TRBJ2-3; CDR3 DNA: TGTGCCAGCAGTGACTCGGGACAGGGCACAGATACGCAGTATTTT; CDR3 protein: CASSDSGQGTDTQYF
clone size: NA; D gene: TRBD1; V gene: TRBV19; J gene: TRBJ2-7; CDR3 DNA: TGTGCCAGTAGCCTCACTGGGACAGGGAGATACGAGCAGTACTTC; CDR3 protein: CASSLTGTGRYEQYF
clone size: NA; D gene: TRBD2; V gene: TRBV5-1; J gene: TRBJ2-1; CDR3 DNA: TGCGCCAGCAGCTGGACTAGCGGGAGGTACAATGAGCAGTTCTTC; CDR3 protein: CASSWTSGRYNEQFF
clone size: NA; D gene: NA; V gene: TRBV6-6; J gene: TRBJ2-5; CDR3 DNA: TGTGCCAGCAGACGGGGCCAAGAGACCCAGTACTTC; CDR3 protein: CASRRGQETQYF
clone size: NA; D gene: NA; V gene: TRBV18; J gene: TRBJ1-1; CDR3 DNA: TGTGCCAGCTCCTCGGACTGGCAGACTGAAGCTTTCTTT; CDR3 protein: CASSSDWQTEAFF
clone size: NA; D gene: TRBD2; V gene: TRBV7-2; J gene: TRBJ2-1; CDR3 DNA: TGTGCCAGGTCCGGGACTAGCGGTTACAATGAGCAGTTCTTC; CDR3 protein: CARSGTSGYNEQFF
clone size: NA; D gene: TRBD2; V gene: TRBV7-2; J gene: TRBJ2-3; CDR3 DNA: TGTGCCAGCAGCTTAGGACTAGCGGGAGGCACAGATACGCAGTATTTT; CDR3 protein: CASSLGLAGGTDTQYF
clone size: NA; D gene: NA; V gene: TRBV3-1/TRBV3-2; J gene: TRBJ2-5; CDR3 DNA: TGTGCCAGCAGCCCCGCCGGGACACAGGGAAAGACCCAGTACTTC; CDR3 protein: CASSPAGTQGKTQYF
clone size: NA; D gene: NA; V gene: TRBV2; J gene: TRBJ1-4; CDR3 DNA: TGTGCCAGCAGTGATCCATATGATAGTGAAAAACTGTTTTTT; CDR3 protein: CASSDPYDSEKLFF
clone size: NA; D gene: TRBD1; V gene: TRBV20-1; J gene: TRBJ2-3; CDR3 DNA: TGCAGTGCGAGGGGGCGGTATACGCAGTATTTT; CDR3 protein: CSARGRYTQYF
clone size: NA; D gene: NA; V gene: TRBV6-1; J gene: TRBJ1-6; CDR3 DNA: TGTGCCAGCAGTGATTCTTTTATTTCAATGGCAGATAATTCACCCCTCCACTTT; CDR3 protein: CASSDSFISMADNSPLHF
clone size: NA; D gene: NA; V gene: TRBV13; J gene: TRBJ2-1; CDR3 DNA: TGTGCCAGCAGCTTAATAGGCGGGAACAATGAGCAGTTCTTC; CDR3 protein: CASSLIGGNNEQFF
clone size: NA; D gene: NA; V gene: TRBV21-1; J gene: TRBJ2-7; CDR3 DNA: TGTGCCAGCAACCTACAGGGCCACGAGCAGTACTTC; CDR3 protein: CASNLQGHEQYF
clone size: NA; D gene: TRBD2; V gene: TRBV28; J gene: TRBJ2-5; CDR3 DNA: TGTGCCAGCATTGGCGGGGGGGCCGAGACCCAGTACTTC; CDR3 protein: CASIGGGAETQYF
clone size: NA; D gene: TRBD1; V gene: TRBV24-1; J gene: TRBJ1-6; CDR3 DNA: TGTGCCACCAGTGATTCGGGGACAGGGGATAATTCACCCCTCCACTTT; CDR3 protein: CATSDSGTGDNSPLHF
clone size: NA; D gene: TRBD2; V gene: TRBV5-4; J gene: TRBJ2-7; CDR3 DNA: TGTGCCAGCAGCTTGGTGGCGGGAGGTGCCTACGAGCAGTACTTC; CDR3 protein: CASSLVAGGAYEQYF
clone size: NA; D gene: NA; V gene: TRBV4-3; J gene: TRBJ1-1; CDR3 DNA: TGCGCCAGCAGCCGGGGGGGGACTGAAGCTTTCTTT; CDR3 protein: CASSRGGTEAFF
clone size: NA; D gene: NA; V gene: TRBV15; J gene: TRBJ1-5; CDR3 DNA: TGTGCCACCAGCAGAGATTGGCAGGTCAATCAGCCCCAGCATTTT; CDR3 protein: CATSRDWQVNQPQHF
clone size: NA; D gene: NA; V gene: TRBV7-2; J gene: TRBJ2-5; CDR3 DNA: TGTGCCAGCAGCTTAGTAAGGCACAGTCAAGAGACCCAGTACTTC; CDR3 protein: CASSLVRHSQETQYF
clone size: NA; D gene: TRBD2; V gene: TRBV27; J gene: TRBJ2-3; CDR3 DNA: TGTGCCAGCAGTTTTAGCGGGAGGGGGGGCACAGATACGCAGTATTTT; CDR3 protein: CASSFSGRGGTDTQYF
clone size: NA; D gene: TRBD2; V gene: TRBV9; J gene: TRBJ2-7; CDR3 DNA: TGTGCCAGCAGCGTAGGTGGCGGGGGGGCCGAGCAGTACTTC; CDR3 protein: CASSVGGGGAEQYF
clone size: once; D gene: NA; V gene: TRBV28; J gene: TRBJ1-1; CDR3 DNA: TGTGCCAGCAGTCTAGCGACTGTGAACACTGAAGCTTTCTTT; CDR3 protein: CASSLATVNTEAFF
clone size: NA; D gene: TRBD1; V gene: TRBV15; J gene: TRBJ2-5; CDR3 DNA: TGTGCCACCAGCAAGACAGGGCCAGAGACCCAGTACTTC; CDR3 protein: CATSKTGPETQYF
clone size: NA; D gene: NA; V gene: TRBV7-2; J gene: TRBJ1-5; CDR3 DNA: TGTGCCAGCAGCTTAGGTCTCCCTGGGGGGGAGTACGATCAGCCCCAGCATTTT; CDR3 protein: CASSLGLPGGEYDQPQHF
clone size: NA; D gene: NA; V gene: TRBV4-3; J gene: TRBJ1-2; CDR3 DNA: TGCGCCAGCAGCCACTTAGCGGGAGGGAACTATGGCTACACCTTC; CDR3 protein: CASSHLAGGNYGYTF
clone size: NA; D gene: NA; V gene: TRBV19; J gene: TRBJ1-5; CDR3 DNA: TGTGCCAGTAGTATTGGCGGGGTGTCCGAACAGCCCCAGCATTTT; CDR3 protein: CASSIGGVSEQPQHF
clone size: NA; D gene: TRBD1; V gene: TRBV28; J gene: TRBJ1-2; CDR3 DNA: TGTGCCAGCAGTTTAGGGACAGGGAGTGGCTACACCTTC; CDR3 protein: CASSLGTGSGYTF
clone size: NA; D gene: TRBD2; V gene: TRBV5-6; J gene: TRBJ2-2; CDR3 DNA: TGTGCCAGCAGCGCGGTGGGAGGCAGCGGGAGGTCCGGGGAGCTGTTTTTT; CDR3 protein: CASSAVGGSGRSGELFF